This T cell receptor beta chain was recovered during a study of OX40 agonist ivuxolimab in advanced cancers. Study overall: Eligibility rules accepted prior anti-PD-1, anti-PD-L1 or anti-CTLA-4 therapy, and around 44% had some. Study findings and constraints: The investigators did not determine what antigen specificity the expanded peripheral T cells had.

Sequencing used immunoSEQ multiplex PCR; TCRdb keeps in-frame clones, though not all of them. The profile shows fewer than 85,000 clones, 92% of them singletons. As for this clone: The antigen is undetermined.

The CDR3 contains 16 residues. Between the trimmed V and J ends, which lost 1 base and 0 bases, there was a span of 10 bases. The germline V gene encodes CDR1 SEHNR and CDR2 FQNEAQ (reference sequence). The rearrangement joins TRBV7-9 to TRBJ1-5; D gene unclear. This clonotype was sampled from an adult with an advanced solid tumor such as melanoma, head and neck, liver or kidney cancer. The material was CD4+ or CD8+ T cells sorted from blood, obtained in a trial of the OX40 agonist ivuxolimab. CDR3 amino acids: CASSLGLQTSNQPQHF. Written as DNA, the CDR3 is TGTGCCAGCAGCTTAGGGTTACAGACTAGCAATCAGCCCCAGCATTTT.